This TCR beta chain was sequenced during a study of siplizumab effects on memory and regulatory T cells. The study, taken as a whole, reports: Mapping to unstimulated subsets was achieved for only a minor fraction of alloreactive clones. The study found naive T cells seemingly more diverse than memory cells and seemingly major alloresponse contributors. Only a minority of proliferating CD4+ or CD8+ clones had an assignable naive or memory phenotype, with roughly 75-95% lacking one.

Generated by immunoSEQ multiplex PCR, the TCRdb table keeps only in-frame clones and is missing some. Among 55,000 to 65,000 clones, around 97% were seen once, and the ten largest hold about 1%. Comment on this clone: Its antigen is still unknown.

Unstimulated naive, memory, effector memory and TEMRA subsets from a few donor pairs have been sequenced, the authors report. The ends were cut back, 6 bases at V and 4 bases at J, with 13 bases in the middle. This CDR3 contains 14 residues. CDR1 is MNHEY, CDR2 SMNVEV, per germline (reference sequence). The specimen was naive CD8+ T cells sorted from blood. This chain uses TRBV27 with TRBJ1-5; possible D gene TRBD1, 6 bases. The clonotype originates from a human donor in good health. The CDR3 region is CASSLPGVNQPQHF. DNA for the CDR3: TGTGCCAGCAGCCTCCCAGGGGTTAATCAGCCCCAGCATTTT.